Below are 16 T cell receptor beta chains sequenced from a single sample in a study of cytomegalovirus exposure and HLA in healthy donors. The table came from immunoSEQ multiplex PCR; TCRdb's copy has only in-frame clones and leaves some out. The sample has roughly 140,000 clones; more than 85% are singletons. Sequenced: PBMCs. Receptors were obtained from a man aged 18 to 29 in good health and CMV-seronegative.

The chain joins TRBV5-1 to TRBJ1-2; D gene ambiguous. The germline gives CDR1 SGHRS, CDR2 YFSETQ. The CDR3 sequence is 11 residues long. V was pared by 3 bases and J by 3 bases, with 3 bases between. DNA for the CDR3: TGCGCCAGCAGCTCCGACTATGGCTACACCTTC. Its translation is CASSSDYGYTF.

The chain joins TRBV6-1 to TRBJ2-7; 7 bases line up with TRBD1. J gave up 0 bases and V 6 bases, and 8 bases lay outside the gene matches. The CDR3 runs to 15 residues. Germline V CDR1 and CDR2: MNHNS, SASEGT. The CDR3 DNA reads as TGTGCCAGCAGGCTAACAGGGGACAGCTCCTACGAGCAGTACTTC. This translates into CASRLTGDSSYEQYF.

CDR3 DNA: TGTGCCAGCAGCCAGAGCGGGAGAGGAAGGGAGACCCAGTACTTC. The encoded protein is CASSQSGRGRETQYF. V gene TRBV7-2 combines with J gene TRBJ2-5; 8 bases match TRBD2. Per the germline V gene, CDR1 is SGHTA and CDR2 is FQGNSA. This CDR3 comprises 15 residues. Losses at the gene ends were 5 bases for V and 5 bases for J; bases not matched to a gene: 10. Complete variable domain (other parts from reference TRBV7-2 and TRBJ2-5): GAGVSQSPSNKVTEKGKDVELRCDPISGHTALYWYRQSLGQGLEFLIYFQGNSAPDKSGLPSDRFSAERTGGSVSTLTIQRTQQEDSAVYLCASSQSGRGRETQYFGPGTRLLVL.

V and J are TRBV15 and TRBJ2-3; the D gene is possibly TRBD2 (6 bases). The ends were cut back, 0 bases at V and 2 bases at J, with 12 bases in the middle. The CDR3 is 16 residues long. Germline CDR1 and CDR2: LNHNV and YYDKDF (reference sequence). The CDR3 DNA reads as TGTGCCACCAGCAGAGAGGAGGGATGGGCCACAGATACGCAGTATTTT. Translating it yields CATSREEGWATDTQYF. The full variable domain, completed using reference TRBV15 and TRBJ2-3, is DAMVIQNPRYQVTQFGKPVTLSCSQTLNHNVMYWYQQKSSQAPKLLFHYYDKDFNNEADTPDNFQSRRPNTSFCFLDIRSPGLGDTAMYLCATSREEGWATDTQYFGPGTRLTVL.

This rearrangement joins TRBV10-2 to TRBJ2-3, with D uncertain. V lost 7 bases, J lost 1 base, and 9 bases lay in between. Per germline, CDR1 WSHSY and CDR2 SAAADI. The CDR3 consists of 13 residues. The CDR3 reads CASNIVGTDTQYF. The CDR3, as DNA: TGCGCCAGCAATATAGTCGGCACAGATACGCAGTATTTT.

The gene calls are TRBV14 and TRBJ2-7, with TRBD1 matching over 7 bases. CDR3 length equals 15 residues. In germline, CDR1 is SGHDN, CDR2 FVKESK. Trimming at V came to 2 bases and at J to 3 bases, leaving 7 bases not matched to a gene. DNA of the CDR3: TGTGCCAGCAGCCAAAGGACAGGTCCAATCTACGAGCAGTACTTC. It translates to CASSQRTGPIYEQYF.

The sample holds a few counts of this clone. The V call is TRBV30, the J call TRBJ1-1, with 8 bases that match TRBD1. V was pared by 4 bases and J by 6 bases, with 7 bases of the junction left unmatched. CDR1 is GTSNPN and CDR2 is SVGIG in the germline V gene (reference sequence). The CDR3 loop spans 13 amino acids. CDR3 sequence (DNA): TGTGCCTGGACCGGACAGGGAGTCGCTGAAGCTTTCTTT. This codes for CAWTGQGVAEAFF.

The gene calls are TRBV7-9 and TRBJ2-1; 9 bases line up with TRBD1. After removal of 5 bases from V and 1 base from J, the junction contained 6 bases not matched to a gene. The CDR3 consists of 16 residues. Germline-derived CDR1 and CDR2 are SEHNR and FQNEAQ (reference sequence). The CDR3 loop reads CASSHRDRASYNEQFF. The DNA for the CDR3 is TGTGCCAGCAGCCACCGGGACAGGGCTTCCTACAATGAGCAGTTCTTC.

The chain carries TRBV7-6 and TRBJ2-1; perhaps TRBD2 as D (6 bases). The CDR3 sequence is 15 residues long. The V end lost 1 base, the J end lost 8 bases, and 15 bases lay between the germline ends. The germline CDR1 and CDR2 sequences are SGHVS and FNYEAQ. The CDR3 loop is CASSLDAGLRDEQFF. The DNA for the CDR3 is TGTGCCAGCAGCTTAGATGCGGGGTTGAGGGATGAGCAGTTCTTC. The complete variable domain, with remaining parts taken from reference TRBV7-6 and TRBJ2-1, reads GAGVSQSPRYKVTKRGQDVALRCDPISGHVSLYWYRQALGQGPEFLTYFNYEAQQDKSGLPNDRFSAERPEGSISTLTIQRTEQRDSAMYRCASSLDAGLRDEQFFGPGTRLTVL.

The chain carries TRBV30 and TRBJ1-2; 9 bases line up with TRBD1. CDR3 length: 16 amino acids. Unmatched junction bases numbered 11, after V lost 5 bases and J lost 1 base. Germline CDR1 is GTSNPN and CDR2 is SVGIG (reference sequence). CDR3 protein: CAWGTGTGTFNYGYTF. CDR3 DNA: TGTGCCTGGGGAACCGGGACAGGGACCTTTAACTATGGCTACACCTTC.

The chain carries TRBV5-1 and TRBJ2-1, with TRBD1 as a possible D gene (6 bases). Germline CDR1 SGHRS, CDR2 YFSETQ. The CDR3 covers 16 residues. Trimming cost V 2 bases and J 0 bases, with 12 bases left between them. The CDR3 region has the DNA TGCGCCAGCAGCTTCGAACAGGGAAGCTCCTACAATGAGCAGTTCTTC. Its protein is CASSFEQGSSYNEQFF.

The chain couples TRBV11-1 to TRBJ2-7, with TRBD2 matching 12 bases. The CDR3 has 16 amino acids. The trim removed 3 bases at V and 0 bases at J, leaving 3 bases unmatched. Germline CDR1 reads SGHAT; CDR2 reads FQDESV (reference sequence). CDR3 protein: CASSLGLAGSSYEQYF. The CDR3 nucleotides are TGTGCCAGCAGCTTGGGACTAGCGGGCAGCTCCTACGAGCAGTACTTC.

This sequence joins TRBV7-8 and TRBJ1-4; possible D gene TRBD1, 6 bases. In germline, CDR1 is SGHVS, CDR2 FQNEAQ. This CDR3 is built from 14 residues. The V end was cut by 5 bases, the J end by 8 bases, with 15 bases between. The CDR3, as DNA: TGTGCCAGCAGCCAAACAGGGATTAGGGAAAAACTGTTTTTT. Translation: CASSQTGIREKLFF.

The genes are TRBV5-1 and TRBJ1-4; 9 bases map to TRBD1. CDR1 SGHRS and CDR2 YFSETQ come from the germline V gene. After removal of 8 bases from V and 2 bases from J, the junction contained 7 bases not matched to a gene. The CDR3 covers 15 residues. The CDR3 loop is CASSRDRATNEKLFF. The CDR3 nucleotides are TGCGCCAGTAGCCGGGACAGGGCCACTAATGAAAAACTGTTTTTT.

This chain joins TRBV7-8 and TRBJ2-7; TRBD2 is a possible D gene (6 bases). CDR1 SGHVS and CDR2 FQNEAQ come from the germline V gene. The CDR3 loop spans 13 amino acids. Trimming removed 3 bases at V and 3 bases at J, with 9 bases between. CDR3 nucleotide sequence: TGTGCCAGCAGCTTCCAAGCGGGCTACGAGCAGTACGTC. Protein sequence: CASSFQAGYEQYV.

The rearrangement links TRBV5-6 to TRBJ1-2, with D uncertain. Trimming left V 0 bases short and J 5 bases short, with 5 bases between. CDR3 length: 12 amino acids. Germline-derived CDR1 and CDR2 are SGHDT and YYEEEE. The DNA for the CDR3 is TGTGCCAGCAGCTTGGTTTTATATGGCTACACCTTC. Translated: CASSLVLYGYTF.